The 26 T cell receptor beta chains below come from one sample, sequenced in a study of cytomegalovirus exposure and HLA in healthy donors. The assay was immunoSEQ multiplex PCR, and TCRdb's table has in-frame clones only and misses some. The top ten clones hold 1.5% to 2% of a sample with 66,000 or so clones, nearly 98% of them seen once. Sequenced material: PBMCs. The source is a woman between 18 and 30 years old in good health and CMV-seropositive.

V and J are TRBV18 and TRBJ2-7; 9 nucleotides line up with TRBD1. This CDR3 is built from 17 residues. Germline V gene lookup returns CDR1 KGHSH and CDR2 LQKENI. The ends lost 3 bases at V and 2 bases at J; junction bases unmatched: 11. The CDR3, as DNA: TGTGCCAGCTCACCTGGGACAGGGCTAAGTTTTCCCTACGAGCAGTACTTC. It codes for CASSPGTGLSFPYEQYF.

The rearrangement joins TRBV7-9 to TRBJ2-6; D is undetermined. Looked up from germline, CDR1 is SEHNR and CDR2 is FQNEAQ (reference sequence). V gave up 1 base and J gave up 0 bases, with 10 bases separating them. This CDR3 spans 17 amino acids. CDR3 DNA: TGTGCCAGCAGCTTAGTCTCTCCCTCCTCTGGGGCCAACGTCCTGACTTTC. Translating it yields CASSLVSPSSGANVLTF.

V usage is TRBV13 and J usage is TRBJ2-7; 7 bases fit TRBD1. With V trimmed by 6 bases and J by 2 bases, 4 bases remained unmatched. The CDR3 consists of 13 residues. The germline CDR1 and CDR2 sequences are PRHDT and FYEKMQ (reference sequence). CDR3 nucleotides: TGTGCCAGCAGTCGGGACAGCACCTACGAGCAGTACTTC. Its translation is CASSRDSTYEQYF.

The CDR3 loop is CATPRGTGDGYTF. In DNA form, the CDR3 reads TGTGCCACCCCCCGAGGAACGGGGGATGGCTACACCTTC. The V and J genes are TRBV10-3 and TRBJ1-2, with a tentative D call TRBD1 (5 bases). V gave up 10 bases and J gave up 6 bases, with 18 bases separating them. The germline gives CDR1 ENHRY, CDR2 SYGVKD. The CDR3 has 13 amino acids.

The chain links TRBV2 to TRBJ2-5; the match to TRBD2 covers 12 bases. Germline CDR1 and CDR2: SNHLY and FYNNEI. This CDR3 contains 15 residues. V was clipped by 6 bases and J by 4 bases; unmatched bases: 6. This CDR3 is CASRTSGSWGETQYF. CDR3 nucleotide sequence: TGTGCCAGCAGGACTAGCGGGAGTTGGGGAGAGACCCAGTACTTC.

The genes are TRBV2 and TRBJ1-2; 7 bases agree with TRBD1. J lost 4 bases, V lost 4 bases, and 3 bases had no gene match. Germline CDR1 reads SNHLY; CDR2 reads FYNNEI. The CDR3 sequence is 13 residues long. CDR3 coding DNA: TGTGCCAGCAGTGGGGACAGCTCCTATGGCTACACCTTC. It codes for CASSGDSSYGYTF.

CDR3 loop: CASSLAGGSYNEQFF. Written as DNA, the CDR3 is TGTGCCAGCAGTCTAGCGGGAGGGTCATACAATGAGCAGTTCTTC. The chain is built from TRBV28 and TRBJ2-1, with 12 bases fitting TRBD2. In germline, CDR1 is MDHEN, CDR2 SYDVKM. This CDR3 contains 15 residues. Losses at the gene ends were 5 bases for V and 4 bases for J; bases not matched to a gene: 3. Full variable domain (outside the CDR3, taken from reference TRBV28 and TRBJ2-1): DVKVTQSSRYLVKRTGEKVFLECVQDMDHENMFWYRQDPGLGLRLIYFSYDVKMKEKGDIPEGYSVSREKKERFSLILESASTNQTSMYLCASSLAGGSYNEQFFGPGTRLTVL.

J is TRBJ2-1 and V is TRBV21-1; TRBD1, the D gene given by the table, was not confirmed from the DNA. TRBV21-1 is annotated as a pseudogene. The CDR3 is 10 residues long. The CDR3 loop reads CASSKPGQFF. The CDR3 nucleotides are TGTGCCAGCAGCAAACCAGGCCAGTTCTTC.

V gene TRBV6-1 combines with J gene TRBJ1-5, with 9 bases lining up with TRBD1. CDR1 is MNHNS, CDR2 SASEGT, per germline. This CDR3 spans 14 amino acids. V dropped 3 bases and J dropped 6; count of bases not matched to a gene: 3. In nucleotides, the CDR3 is TGTGCCAGCAGTGAGACAGGGGGAGGTCAGCCCCAGCATTTT. Protein: CASSETGGGQPQHF.

The V gene is TRBV6-1, the J gene TRBJ2-2, with TRBD1 identical over 8 bases. The CDR3 is 14 amino acids. In germline, CDR1 is MNHNS, CDR2 SASEGT. Trimming took 4 bases from V and 6 from J; bases not matched to a gene: 4. The CDR3 coding sequence is TGTGCCAGCAGTGCCGGCAGGGGGCCCGGGGAGCTGTTTTTT. Its protein is CASSAGRGPGELFF.

This chain uses TRBV5-1 with TRBJ2-3, with TRBD2 identical over 8 bases. The CDR3 runs 15 residues. The V and J ends lost 4 bases and 2 bases, in that order; junction bases with no gene match: 6. Germline V gene lookup returns CDR1 SGHRS and CDR2 YFSETQ. CDR3 in DNA: TGCGCCAGCAGCCCTGCGGGGGGCTACACAGATACGCAGTATTTT. Its protein is CASSPAGGYTDTQYF.

The V and J genes are TRBV28 and TRBJ2-3, with 10 nucleotides matching TRBD1. The CDR3 has 17 residues. The trim removed 6 bases at V and 5 bases at J, leaving 14 bases unmatched. The germline gives CDR1 MDHEN, CDR2 SYDVKM. The CDR3 coding sequence is TGTGCCAGCAGCCGTAAGACCGGGACAGGGGAGCAAGATACGCAGTATTTT. Residues: CASSRKTGTGEQDTQYF. Variable domain in full (rest from reference TRBV28 and TRBJ2-3): DVKVTQSSRYLVKRTGEKVFLECVQDMDHENMFWYRQDPGLGLRLIYFSYDVKMKEKGDIPEGYSVSREKKERFSLILESASTNQTSMYLCASSRKTGTGEQDTQYFGPGTRLTVL.

V gene TRBV27 combines with J gene TRBJ2-7; 7 bases align to TRBD1. V was clipped by 8 bases and J by 2 bases; unmatched bases: 6. The CDR3 has 13 amino acids. CDR1 is MNHEY, CDR2 SMNVEV, per germline (reference sequence). CDR3 bases: TGTGCCAGCGGGCAGGGGGTTCCCTACGAGCAGTACTTC. Translated: CASGQGVPYEQYF.

The chain links TRBV19 to TRBJ1-2, with a tentative D call TRBD1 (5 bases). The V end lost 6 bases, the J end lost 4 bases, and 12 bases lay between the germline ends. This CDR3 region has 13 residues. Germline CDR1 and CDR2: LNHDA and SQIVND (reference sequence). DNA of the CDR3: TGTGCCAGTAGAAGCTCAGGGTTCTATGGCTACACCTTC. It encodes CASRSSGFYGYTF.

J is TRBJ1-5 and V is TRBV19, with TRBD1 matching over 10 bases. Looked up from germline, CDR1 is LNHDA and CDR2 is SQIVND (reference sequence). Trimming at V came to 3 bases and at J to 4 bases, leaving 12 bases not matched to a gene. The CDR3 length is 18 residues. This CDR3 reads CASSMLVDRGIWNQPQHF. The CDR3 nucleotides are TGTGCCAGTAGTATGCTAGTGGACAGGGGGATATGGAATCAGCCCCAGCATTTT.

The rearrangement joins TRBV19 to TRBJ1-1; no firm D call. CDR3 length equals 14 residues. The ends were cut back, 1 base at V and 2 bases at J, with 8 bases in the middle. Germline V gene lookup returns CDR1 LNHDA and CDR2 SQIVND (reference sequence). CDR3 protein: CASSIGSVNTEAFF. The DNA of the CDR3 is TGTGCCAGTAGTATAGGGTCAGTTAACACTGAAGCTTTCTTT.

V and J are TRBV10-3 and TRBJ2-3; D not resolved. The ends were cut back, 4 bases at V and 2 bases at J, with 13 bases in the middle. The CDR3 consists of 15 residues. In germline, CDR1 is ENHRY, CDR2 SYGVKD. In DNA, the CDR3 is TGTGCCATCAGTGGGTCAGCCGCCCACACAGATACGCAGTATTTT. It encodes CAISGSAAHTDTQYF.

V and J are TRBV6-5 and TRBJ2-7; 8 bases are a match to TRBD2. The CDR3 loop spans 14 amino acids. Germline lookup yields CDR1 MNHEY and CDR2 SVGAGI. With V trimmed by 6 bases and J by 2 bases, 6 bases remained unmatched. The CDR3 protein is CASSVAGTAYEQYF. The DNA of the CDR3 is TGTGCCAGCAGCGTAGCGGGAACAGCCTACGAGCAGTACTTC.

The chain combines TRBV10-2 with TRBJ1-1; 10 positions agree with TRBD1. CDR1 is WSHSY and CDR2 is SAAADI in the germline V gene. J was trimmed by 4 bases and V by 4 bases; bases with no gene match: 0. The CDR3 has 13 amino acids. The CDR3 loop is CASSGTGGTEAFF. The CDR3 coding sequence is TGCGCCAGCAGTGGGACAGGGGGCACTGAAGCTTTCTTT.

The chain is built from TRBV6-1 and TRBJ1-1; possibly TRBD1 for D (5 bases). The CDR3 extends over 11 amino acids. Per the germline V gene, CDR1 is MNHNS and CDR2 is SASEGT. V gave up 10 bases and J gave up 10 bases, with 16 bases separating them. Here the CDR3 reads CANVGPWGAFF. In DNA, the CDR3 is TGTGCCAACGTGGGGCCTTGGGGAGCTTTCTTT.

This chain joins TRBV25-1 and TRBJ1-1; 10 bases align to TRBD1. CDR1 and CDR2 from the germline V gene are MGHDK and SYGVNS. Trimming cost V 1 base and J 2 bases; bases outside gene matches: 7. The CDR3 loop spans 17 amino acids. The CDR3 spells CASSEFRTGGSNTEAFF. Written as DNA, the CDR3 is TGTGCCAGCAGTGAATTCCGGACAGGGGGATCAAACACTGAAGCTTTCTTT.

The chain employs TRBV19 and TRBJ2-7; TRBD1 aligns across 7 bases. The ends lost 6 bases at V and 0 bases at J; junction bases unmatched: 11. The CDR3 is 16 amino acids. The germline CDR1 and CDR2 sequences are LNHDA and SQIVND (reference sequence). The CDR3 loop is CASRSTTGPRSYEQYF. The CDR3 nucleotides are TGTGCCAGTAGATCAACGACAGGGCCCCGCTCCTACGAGCAGTACTTC.

This chain uses TRBV19 with TRBJ1-1, with a weak D call TRBD1 (5 bases). The length of the CDR3 is 17 residues. Trimming took 5 bases from V and 2 from J, leaving 21 bases between them. Germline V gene sequence: CDR1 LNHDA, CDR2 SQIVND (reference sequence). The CDR3 region has the DNA TGTGCCAGTAGTGAACGGCGCGGGGCCAGGATAAACACTGAAGCTTTCTTT. Protein: CASSERRGARINTEAFF.

The chain carries TRBV7-3 and TRBJ1-2; D gene unclear. Germline V lookup: CDR1 SGHTA, CDR2 FQGTGA. Between the trimmed V and J ends, which lost 6 bases and 2 bases, there was a span of 13 bases. There are 14 residues in the CDR3. The CDR3 spells CASSPAGGNYGYTF. Here the CDR3 DNA reads TGTGCCAGCAGTCCCGCGGGCGGAAACTATGGCTACACCTTC.

The chain combines TRBV5-6 with TRBJ1-3; no clear D gene. CDR1 and CDR2 from the germline V gene are SGHDT and YYEEEE. With 4 bases removed from V and 0 bases from J, the gap between germline ends came to 17 bases. The CDR3 covers 17 residues. The CDR3 DNA sequence: TGTGCCAGCAGCGTCGTTAGCAGTGGTATCTCTGGAAACACCATATATTTT. This translates into CASSVVSSGISGNTIYF.

The chain is built from TRBV7-2 and TRBJ2-3; tentatively, D is TRBD2 (7 bases). Germline CDR1 is SGHTA and CDR2 is FQGNSA. This CDR3 has 14 amino acids. V was trimmed by 8 bases and J by 0 bases, leaving 12 bases between them. The CDR3 DNA reads TGTGCCAGCCCGCGGGGGCCTAGCACAGATACGCAGTATTTT. It is translated as CASPRGPSTDTQYF.